The entry that follows covers one T cell receptor (beta chain) sequence. In its sample, this clone was seen a few times. Its antigen is not yet known. Base qualities are not provided; no much larger clone lies one nucleotide away. The cohort consisted of 666 healthy bone marrow donors. All cohort members were sampled while nominally healthy, although unrecorded immune exposures were likely present. The donor tested CMV seropositive, placing the donor among the 250 to 350 seropositive members of the cohort. Each donor provided a peripheral blood sample, and peripheral blood mononuclear cells were used for TCR beta sequencing. The Qiagen DNeasy Blood Extraction Kit was used to extract genomic DNA from the blood cell samples. The source of the sample is a study of cytomegalovirus exposure and HLA in healthy donors (dated by TCRdb to 2017 to 2019). General notes on the study: According to an earlier analysis of a few hundred of the donors, about 179 million T cells yielded roughly 110 million unique TCR beta sequences and about 300 Gb of sequence data. A later analysis re-examined previously published TCR beta repertoires from roughly 720 donors and added high-resolution HLA genotyping to investigate patterns of TCR occurrence. All discovery cohort repertoires had been generated using a single sequencing platform. The study combined high-throughput TCR immunosequencing, statistical association of individual TCRs with disease status, and machine learning to predict cytomegalovirus infection status. In an earlier analysis of roughly 580 of the donors, high-throughput TCR beta sequencing was used to judge whether each TCR beta V gene segment behaved as functional or pseudogenic. Of the approximately 400 genotyped donors, 65% to 90% fell in the genetic ancestry cluster associated with self-reported Caucasian donors. Both class I and class II loci were covered by HLA typing, at four-digit resolution. An early release covering about 600 HLA-typed donors comprised about 290 gigabases of sequencing data and approximately 85 million unique TCR sequences. Roughly five DR-DQ haplotypes were handled as single units for association and clustering, since linkage in the cohort was strong. Alongside the repertoire data, information on donor age, sex, ethnicity and CMV serostatus was compiled. A later genetic analysis took genome-wide SNP genotypes for about three fifths of the roughly 670 donors and used that subset as a discovery cohort. Typing coverage differed by locus: A, B, C, DRB1 and DQB1 were typed in about 629-630 donors, DQA1 in approximately 520, DPA1 in over 600, and DPB1 in around 440. The study aimed to test whether cataloging public T cell receptors could reveal signatures of past pathogen exposure. On average, around 240,000 unique TCR beta nucleotide sequences were sequenced per donor among 398 genotyped donors of the cohort, with around 19% of those sequences being non-productive. Besides the first cohort of more than 650 subjects, a separate validation cohort made up of over 95 different subjects was used. The study used immunosequencing to profile the T cell repertoires of approximately 640 subjects and linked those repertoires to cytomegalovirus serostatus. Rather than using new phenotypic data, the later analysis identified candidate immune exposures from TCR beta sequences and from how often those sequences occurred across donors.

Findings and caveats that apply to the study as a whole: Three of the identified cytomegalovirus-associated TCR beta chains were confirmed in vitro to be specific for cytomegalovirus antigens. V-gene and J-gene trimming of TCR beta chains was associated with a missense DCLRE1C variant in a later genetic analysis, and the association was replicated in an independent cohort. Because counts were too low, roughly 18 rarely observed V segments, including chromosome 9 orphons, were left out of the earlier analysis of several hundred of the donors. According to a later analysis, parvovirus B19, influenza, CMV and Epstein-Barr virus appeared linked to several top co-occurrence clusters. The presence/absence analyses assumed that sequencing depth was roughly uniform across donors, and that assumption may not be true. At a false discovery rate of 0.05, a later analysis linked around 17,000 TCR beta sequences to specific HLA alleles. When HLA alleles, especially DR and DQ, strongly co-occurred, TCR associations were difficult to assign to individual alleles. In an earlier analysis of around 500 of the donors, most TCR beta V segments appeared in productive rearrangements about 87% or about 30% of the time, broadly matching IMGT annotations. Most CMV-associated TCR beta chains appeared to be HLA-restricted in a later analysis, and the HLA associations seemed to be driven largely by CMV exposure. In a later genetic analysis, fewer N-insertions in productive TCRs were reported among donors in an Asian-associated ancestry cluster than the approximately 670-donor mean. A further reported finding was that TCR beta sequences accurately predicted the HLA-A and HLA-B alleles for most subjects in the first cohort. According to the authors, the approach could potentially be generalized to other disease states and immunological phenotypes. A group of highly shared sequence variants was considered likely to be a technical artifact of the sequencing pipeline. Compared with equally common non-associated chains, HLA-associated TCR beta chains in a later analysis were more clonally expanded and had lower generation probabilities. Immune exposure information for the cohort was limited to CMV serostatus. In a later analysis, the rate of TCR association differed among HLA loci, with DRB1 alleles having the most associated TCRs and HLA-C alleles having the fewest. Because HLA typing was missing for some donors at each locus, association tests included only the typed subset. A total of about 150 TCR beta chains were listed by the study as associated with cytomegalovirus. The cohort was sequenced for TCR beta chains only, and without alpha or paired-chain data the features that could be detected were limited. Some IMGT-functional V segments, including TRBV6-2 and TRBV6-3, could not be distinguished by the 87-base-pair reads and were therefore excluded. Linkage disequilibrium might explain the correlated functional status among segregating V segments, but an unknown experimental factor could not be ruled out. The classifier was reported to diagnose cytomegalovirus status with high specificity and sensitivity in both the original cohort and the validation cohort. Across donors, most TCR sequences were observed very rarely, whereas some public TCRs were present in many individuals.

Receptors were amplified or captured by the immunoSEQ multiplex PCR assay. A mixture of 60 forward primers for TCR Vbeta segments and 13 reverse primers for TCR Jbeta segments was used in the multiplex PCR. Amplification of the CDR3 region of rearranged TCR beta genes was performed with a multiplex PCR assay on genomic DNA. The Illumina HiSeq System was used to sequence the amplified TCR beta libraries as 87-base-pair reads. On the study's bioinformatics: A later analysis counted approximately 76 million unique TCR beta chains across the approximately 700 repertoires, and around 9.9 million of these chains were shared by at least two donors. To remove PCR and sequencing errors, raw reads were error-corrected and collapsed into unique sequences using a nearest-neighbor algorithm that merged closely related sequences. To assign V, D and J gene segments, CDR3 sequences were aligned to IMGT reference sequences. For a sequence to be retained, at least a six-nucleotide match to both a V gene segment and a J gene segment was required. A rearrangement counted as productive if the CDR3 had no stop codons and remained in frame with V and J, and every other rearrangement counted as non-productive. CDR3 was defined according to IMGT convention as the region running from the second conserved V-encoded cysteine to the conserved J-encoded phenylalanine. In an earlier analysis of around 570 of the donors, sequences lacking an unambiguous match to a single V gene segment were excluded. An earlier analysis of just under 600 of the donors called V segments functional above 56.7% productive rearrangements and segregating when the between-donor standard deviation exceeded 5%. A statistical classification framework was built to diagnose cytomegalovirus status from the catalog of TCR beta chain sequences. In a later analysis, V and J genes were assigned by comparing TCR nucleotide sequences against IMGT/GENE-DB human TR gene sequences. The TCRdist pipeline was used in a later analysis to assign CDR3 sequences and most-parsimonious VDJ recombination scenarios. In a later analysis, each TCR beta chain was defined by its CDR3 amino acid sequence together with its V-gene family, and reads without a unique V-gene family were excluded. As a way to deal with suspected cross-contamination and a sequencing artifact, a later analysis dropped over 550 nucleotide sequences that were highly shared and had low generation probability. A later analysis calculated a clonal expansion index for each public chain from normalized within-repertoire ranks of inferred template counts. In a later analysis, generation probabilities were computed using a VDJ recombination model fitted to out-of-frame rearrangements, and the results were checked against IGoR. In a later analysis, hypergeometric tests were used to score TCR-TCR, TCR-HLA and TCR-CMV co-occurrence, with a repertoire-size bias correction applied to TCR pairs. To estimate false discovery rates, a later analysis permuted the HLA or CMV assignments 20 times. In a later analysis, co-occurring TCRs were grouped using DBSCAN, and TCRdist sequence similarity was added for clustering within HLA-allele-positive subsets. Repertoires with fewer than 30,000 or more than 120,000 public chains, plus five repertoires with anomalous nucleotide sharing, were excluded from co-occurrence clustering. Sourced from immuneACCESS, this table was stored by TCRdb with only in-frame sequences that have V and J called. A share of the clones is absent; for the studies checked, an unresolved V gene accounts for under half, and the remainder has no known explanation. V and J calls and clone size come straight from that table; D and trimming were deduced from the DNA. The sample table records some 140,000 clones; under 10% of these occur just once. The top ten constitute roughly 7.2% of the sample.

Looking up the germline V gene yields CDR1 SGHNT and CDR2 YENEEA. The CDR3 starts with the cysteine, ends with the phenylalanine, and has 14 residues. Only the CDR3 DNA is retained, 42 bases long and in frame from the first base. V and J are trimmed by 5 bases and 8 bases, and the gene matches miss 10 bases of the junction. Recombination linked TRBV11-3 to TRBJ2-3, and 7 junctional nucleotides match TRBD1. The sample comprised PBMCs. This sequence was found in a woman aged 40 to 50 in good health and CMV-seropositive. The CDR3 sequence is CASSQVGGGGTQYF. The DNA is as follows: TGTGCCAGCAGCCAGGTAGGGGGCGGAGGTACGCAGTATTTT.